The 18 T cell receptor beta chains in this list originate from one sample, sequenced in a study of control samples from healthy donors and cancer patients. TCRdb keeps only in-frame clones here, not all; method: immunoSEQ multiplex PCR. Of more than 85,000 clones listed, around 89% are singletons. The sequenced material came from blood. These receptors originate from a woman aged 45-65 years in good health.

The chain uses TRBV4-3 and TRBJ2-5, with TRBD2 identical over 13 bases. V dropped 0 bases and J dropped 4; count of bases not matched to a gene: 8. Germline V gene data show CDR1 as LGHNA and CDR2 as YSLEER. The CDR3 consists of 18 residues. The CDR3 DNA reads as TGCGCCAGCAGCCAAGAGAGGACTAGCGGGAGATCCGGAGAGACCCAGTACTTC. Its translation is CASSQERTSGRSGETQYF.

The chain carries TRBV11-2 and TRBJ2-6, with unresolved D. The CDR3 consists of 17 residues. The germline V gene has CDR1 SGHAT and CDR2 FQNNGV. V lost 3 bases, J lost 0 bases, and 12 bases lay in between. The CDR3 spells CASSFNGVSSGANVLTF. The CDR3 region has the DNA TGTGCCAGCAGCTTTAATGGCGTGAGCTCTGGGGCCAACGTCCTGACTTTC.

CDR3 in DNA: TGTGCCAGCAGCTCGTCCACAGGGTTCGCGACCCAGTACTTC. Its translation is CASSSSTGFATQYF. This rearrangement joins TRBV7-9 to TRBJ2-5; perhaps TRBD1 as D (6 bases). The germline V gene encodes CDR1 SEHNR and CDR2 FQNEAQ (reference sequence). The CDR3 is 14 amino acids. V was trimmed by 4 bases and J by 7 bases, leaving 16 bases between them. Combining the CDR3 with reference TRBV7-9 and TRBJ2-5 gives the whole variable domain DTGVSQNPRHKITKRGQNVTFRCDPISEHNRLYWYRQTLGQGPEFLTYFQNEAQLEKSRLLSDRFSAERPKGSFSTLEIQRTEQGDSAMYLCASSSSTGFATQYFGPGTRLLVL.

The chain couples TRBV7-2 to TRBJ1-5; no clear D gene. This CDR3 spans 15 amino acids. The V gene lost 0 bases and the J gene lost 9 bases, with 15 bases spanning the gap. The germline V gene has CDR1 SGHTA and CDR2 FQGNSA. CDR3 DNA sequence: TGTGCCAGCAGCTTAGCTGGATCCGCGGTCGGGCCCCAGCATTTT. This sequence encodes CASSLAGSAVGPQHF.

The chain uses TRBV19 and TRBJ1-1; no clear D gene. Germline V gene lookup returns CDR1 LNHDA and CDR2 SQIVND (reference sequence). CDR3 length: 15 amino acids. Trimming shortened V by 1 base and J by 1 base, and 10 bases separated the two germline ends. CDR3 coding DNA: TGTGCCAGTAGTATAGTGTCGGTAAGGAACACTGAAGCTTTCTTT. Amino acids: CASSIVSVRNTEAFF.

The sample holds a few counts of this clone. This chain links TRBV6-5 with TRBJ1-2, with a weak D call TRBD1 (5 bases). CDR1 is MNHEY and CDR2 is SVGAGI in the germline V gene. CDR3 length equals 13 residues. The V end was cut by 7 bases, the J end by 7 bases, with 16 bases between. The CDR3 bases are TGTGCCAGCAAACCCGAGGGGAGGGGTGGCTACACCTTC. It encodes CASKPEGRGGYTF.

This clone was recorded once. The chain carries TRBV5-4 and TRBJ2-1, with 12 nucleotides matching TRBD2. CDR3 length: 18 residues. The J segment lost 3 bases and the V segment lost 3 bases, leaving 10 bases of the junction unmatched. CDR1 is SGHNT and CDR2 is YYREEE in the germline V gene (reference sequence). The CDR3 bases are TGTGCCAGCAGCTCGTCGACTAGCGGGGGATCAGACTACAATGAGCAGTTCTTC. Its translation is CASSSSTSGGSDYNEQFF.

This clone was seen only once. The chain has TRBV23-1 and TRBJ1-5, with a weak D call TRBD1 (5 bases). TRBV23-1 carries the ORF label, with uncertain function. Trimming took off 9 bases at V and 0 bases at J, with 12 bases between the two ends. The CDR3 runs to 14 residues. The CDR3 is CARTRQYSNQPQHF. The DNA of the CDR3 is TGCGCCAGAACCCGACAGTATAGCAATCAGCCCCAGCATTTT.

The gene calls are TRBV3-1 (or the pseudogene TRBV3-2) and TRBJ1-3; no firm D call. This CDR3 contains 14 residues. Germline lookup yields CDR1 LGHDT and CDR2 YNNKEL (reference sequence). V was pared by 4 bases and J by 2 bases, with 9 bases between. The CDR3 is CASSPRTTGNTIYF. In nucleotides, the CDR3 is TGTGCCAGCAGCCCACGGACCACTGGAAACACCATATATTTT.

The J gene is TRBJ1-1, the V gene TRBV29-1; D is possibly TRBD1 (5 bases). Trimming took off 4 bases at V and 0 bases at J, with 15 bases between the two ends. This CDR3 is built from 15 residues. Germline CDR1 SQVTM, CDR2 ANQGSEA. CDR3 protein: CSVVTGGYLNTEAFF. As DNA, the CDR3 is TGCAGCGTTGTGACGGGGGGGTATCTGAACACTGAAGCTTTCTTT. The full variable domain, rest sourced from reference TRBV29-1 and TRBJ1-1, is SAVISQKPSRDICQRGTSLTIQCQVDSQVTMMFWYRQQPGQSLTLIATANQGSEATYESGFVIDKFPISRPNLTFSTLTVSNMSPEDSSIYLCSVVTGGYLNTEAFFGQGTRLTVV.

This chain links TRBV5-4 with TRBJ1-3; no clear D gene. This CDR3 contains 13 residues. V lost 4 bases to trimming and J lost 1 base, with 6 bases between them. The V gene's germline CDR1 is SGHNT and CDR2 YYREEE (reference sequence). The CDR3 region is CASSTESGNTIYF. In nucleotides, the CDR3 is TGTGCCAGCAGCACCGAATCTGGAAACACCATATATTTT. Complete variable domain (other parts from reference TRBV5-4 and TRBJ1-3): ETGVTQSPTHLIKTRGQQVTLRCSSQSGHNTVSWYQQALGQGPQFIFQYYREEENGRGNFPPRFSGLQFPNYSSELNVNALELDDSALYLCASSTESGNTIYFGEGSWLTVV.

V and J are TRBV19 and TRBJ2-5, with a tentative D call TRBD2 (7 bases). Deletions cut 5 bases from V and 5 bases from J, with 15 bases between. Germline values: CDR1 LNHDA, CDR2 SQIVND (reference sequence). This CDR3 has 14 amino acids. The CDR3, as DNA: TGTGCCAGTAGTGGGGGGGCCCAATGGGAGACCCAGTACTTC. Its protein is CASSGGAQWETQYF.

The J gene is TRBJ2-1, the V gene TRBV24-1; 11 bases line up with TRBD2. V lost 4 bases, J lost 5 bases, and 6 bases stayed unmatched. CDR1 and CDR2 (germline): KGHDR, SFDVKD. The CDR3 has 16 residues. The CDR3 sequence: CATSESPGLADNEQFF. CDR3 nucleotide sequence: TGTGCCACCAGTGAGTCACCGGGACTAGCGGACAATGAGCAGTTCTTC.

CDR3 region: CASSLFIGAGRQETQYF. In DNA form, the CDR3 reads TGTGCCAGCAGTTTATTCATTGGGGCAGGGAGACAAGAGACCCAGTACTTC. The J gene is TRBJ2-5, the V gene TRBV27, with D tentatively TRBD1 or TRBD2 (5 bases each). Trimming removed 1 base at V and 2 bases at J, with 17 bases between. The CDR3 runs to 17 residues. Germline V gene data show CDR1 as MNHEY and CDR2 as SMNVEV (reference sequence).

The CDR3 sequence: CASSFQGGTNQPQHF. CDR3 bases: TGTGCCAGCAGTTTCCAGGGGGGGACCAATCAGCCCCAGCATTTT. The V gene is TRBV6-5, the J gene TRBJ1-5, with TRBD1 identical over 7 bases. Germline CDR1 reads MNHEY; CDR2 reads SVGAGI. With 4 bases clipped from V and 3 bases from J, the junction kept 6 bases outside the gene matches. This CDR3 has 15 amino acids.

A note on this clone: Other DNA sequences from this sample encode an identical CDR3 as well. The rearrangement uses TRBV5-4 and TRBJ2-3; D is unresolved. CDR3 size: 15 residues. In germline, CDR1 is SGHNT, CDR2 YYREEE (reference sequence). Trimming cost V 0 bases and J 3 bases, with 11 bases left between them. CDR3 nucleotides: TGTGCCAGCAGCTTGGGGTCCCTGGGGACAGATACGCAGTATTTT. This translates into CASSLGSLGTDTQYF. Together with reference TRBV5-4 and TRBJ2-3, the CDR3 gives the full variable domain: ETGVTQSPTHLIKTRGQQVTLRCSSQSGHNTVSWYQQALGQGPQFIFQYYREEENGRGNFPPRFSGLQFPNYSSELNVNALELDDSALYLCASSLGSLGTDTQYFGPGTRLTVL.

The chain joins TRBV15 to TRBJ1-2; D possibly corresponds to TRBD1 (6 bases). V was cut by 8 bases and J by 0 bases, with 16 bases left in between. From germline, CDR1 is LNHNV and CDR2 YYDKDF (reference sequence). This CDR3 contains 15 residues. The CDR3 DNA reads as TGTGCCACCTCAGAGGGGGTATTTTCTAACTATGGCTACACCTTC. Amino acids: CATSEGVFSNYGYTF.

V usage is TRBV5-5 and J usage is TRBJ2-5; 7 positions match TRBD1. The V and J ends lost 0 bases and 4 bases, in that order; junction bases with no gene match: 0. This CDR3 has 13 residues. The V gene's germline CDR1 is SGHKS and CDR2 YYEKEE (reference sequence). The DNA of the CDR3 is TGTGCCAGCAGCTTGGCAGGGGGAGAGACCCAGTACTTC. It is translated as CASSLAGGETQYF. The full variable domain, its missing parts supplied by reference TRBV5-5 and TRBJ2-5, is DAGVTQSPTHLIKTRGQQVTLRCSPISGHKSVSWYQQVLGQGPQFIFQYYEKEERGRGNFPDRFSARQFPNYSSELNVNALLLGDSALYLCASSLAGGETQYFGPGTRLLVL.